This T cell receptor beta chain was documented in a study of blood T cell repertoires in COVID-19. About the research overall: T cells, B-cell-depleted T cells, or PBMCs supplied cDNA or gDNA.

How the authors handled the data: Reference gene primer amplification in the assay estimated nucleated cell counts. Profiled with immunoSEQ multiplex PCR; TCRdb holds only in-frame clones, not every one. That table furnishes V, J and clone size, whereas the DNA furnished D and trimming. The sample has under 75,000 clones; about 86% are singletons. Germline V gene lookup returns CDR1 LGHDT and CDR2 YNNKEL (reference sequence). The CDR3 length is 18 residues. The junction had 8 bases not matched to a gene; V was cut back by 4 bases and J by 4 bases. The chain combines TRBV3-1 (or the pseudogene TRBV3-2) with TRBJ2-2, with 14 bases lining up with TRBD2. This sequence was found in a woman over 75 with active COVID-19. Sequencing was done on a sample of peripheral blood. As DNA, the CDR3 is TGTGCCAGCAGCCGCAGACTAGCGGGGGGGCCGGGCACCGGGGAGCTGTTTTTT. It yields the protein CASSRRLAGGPGTGELFF.